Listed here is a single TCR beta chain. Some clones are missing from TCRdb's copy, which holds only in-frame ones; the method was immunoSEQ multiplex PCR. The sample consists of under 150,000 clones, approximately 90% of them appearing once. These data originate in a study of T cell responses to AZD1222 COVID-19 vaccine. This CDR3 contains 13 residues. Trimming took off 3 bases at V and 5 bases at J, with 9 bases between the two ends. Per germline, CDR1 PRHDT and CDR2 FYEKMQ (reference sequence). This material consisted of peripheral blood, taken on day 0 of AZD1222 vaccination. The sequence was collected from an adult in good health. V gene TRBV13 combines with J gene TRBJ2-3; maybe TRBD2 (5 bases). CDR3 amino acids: CASSFSSGDTQYF. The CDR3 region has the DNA TGTGCCAGCAGCTTTTCGAGCGGAGATACGCAGTATTTT. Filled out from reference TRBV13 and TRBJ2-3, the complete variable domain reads AAGVIQSPRHLIKEKRETATLKCYPIPRHDTVYWYQQGPGQDPQFLISFYEKMQSDKGSIPDRFSAQQFSDYHSELNMSSLELGDSALYFCASSFSSGDTQYFGPGTRLTVL.